The clone carrying this TCR beta chain has more than one count but fewer than ten. Its target is unknown. Repertoires were generated with immunoSEQ multiplex PCR, while TCRdb's copy carries only in-frame clones and drops some. The sample has approximately 20,000 clones, approximately 89% seen once. V shed 2 bases and J shed 10 bases, with 9 bases lying between them. CDR3 length equals 12 residues. In germline, CDR1 is MNHEY, CDR2 SVGAGI. The sample belongs to a study of graft-versus-host responses after intestinal transplantation. Findings and caveats of the study: Recipient marrow held GvH clones, some first seen in ileum or blood.

Sequences were derived from PBMCs, sampled just over 64 days after intestinal transplantation. V gene TRBV6-5 combines with J gene TRBJ2-1; D is perhaps TRBD1 (5 bases). The TCR comes from a human patient who received an intestinal transplant, so some T cells may come from the graft donor. CDR3 sequence (DNA): TGTGCCAGCAGTTACCCAGGGAAAGAGCAGTTCTTC. Translated: CASSYPGKEQFF.